The rows below give T cell receptor beta chains drawn from one sample of a study of cytomegalovirus exposure and HLA in healthy donors. Clones were read by immunoSEQ multiplex PCR, and TCRdb kept only the in-frame ones, dropping some. The table shows about 160,000 clones, with approximately 80% occurring only once. Sequencing was performed on PBMCs. Receptors originate from a man in his fifties or sixties in good health and CMV-seropositive. The CDR3 runs from the conserved cysteine through the conserved F or W. D genes are given only for firm matches. Part of the rows lack a size; the others show once, few, many or a class for expanded clones.

v_call: TRBV5-1; clone_size: -; d_call: -; j_call: TRBJ2-1; cdr3_aa: CASSLAGRGIQFNEQFF; cdr3_nt: TGCGCCAGCAGCTTGGCCGGGAGAGGAATACAGTTCAATGAGCAGTTCTTC
v_call: TRBV19; clone_size: -; d_call: TRBD2; j_call: TRBJ2-1; cdr3_aa: CASKLAGVYNEQFF; cdr3_nt: TGTGCCAGTAAACTAGCGGGGGTCTACAATGAGCAGTTCTTC
v_call: TRBV5-5; clone_size: -; d_call: TRBD1; j_call: TRBJ1-2; cdr3_aa: CASSLWTGSNYGYTF; cdr3_nt: TGTGCCAGCAGCCTCTGGACAGGGTCTAACTATGGCTACACCTTC
v_call: TRBV28; clone_size: -; d_call: -; j_call: TRBJ2-2; cdr3_aa: CATGGPGELFF; cdr3_nt: TGTGCCACCGGGGGACCCGGGGAGCTGTTTTTT
v_call: TRBV5-4; clone_size: -; d_call: -; j_call: TRBJ2-5; cdr3_aa: CASSSIHAAGETQYF; cdr3_nt: TGTGCCAGCAGCTCCATCCACGCGGCTGGGGAGACCCAGTACTTC
v_call: TRBV29-1; clone_size: -; d_call: -; j_call: TRBJ2-2; cdr3_aa: CSVLGAITGELFF; cdr3_nt: TGCAGCGTCCTGGGGGCGATAACCGGGGAGCTGTTTTTT
v_call: TRBV25-1; clone_size: -; d_call: -; j_call: TRBJ1-1; cdr3_aa: CASSAAQGIYTEAFF; cdr3_nt: TGTGCCAGCAGCGCGGCGCAGGGAATATACACTGAAGCTTTCTTT
v_call: TRBV29-1; clone_size: few; d_call: TRBD2; j_call: TRBJ2-1; cdr3_aa: CSVDLAGSYNEQFF; cdr3_nt: TGCAGCGTTGACCTAGCGGGTTCCTACAATGAGCAGTTCTTC
v_call: TRBV6-1; clone_size: -; d_call: TRBD2; j_call: TRBJ2-1; cdr3_aa: CASSELWSGTSGSSGYNEQFF; cdr3_nt: TGTGCCAGCAGTGAACTCTGGTCAGGGACTAGCGGGAGTTCGGGGTACAATGAGCAGTTCTTC
v_call: TRBV28; clone_size: -; d_call: TRBD1; j_call: TRBJ2-1; cdr3_aa: CASRPGTGAGHEQFF; cdr3_nt: TGTGCCAGCAGACCCGGGACAGGGGCCGGTCATGAGCAGTTCTTC
v_call: TRBV10-1; clone_size: -; d_call: -; j_call: TRBJ1-1; cdr3_aa: CASSARGEGEAFF; cdr3_nt: TGCGCCAGCAGTGCCCGAGGGGAGGGGGAAGCTTTCTTT
v_call: TRBV7-8; clone_size: -; d_call: -; j_call: TRBJ1-1; cdr3_aa: CASSRTGASTEAFF; cdr3_nt: TGTGCCAGCAGCAGAACTGGGGCCAGCACTGAAGCTTTCTTT
v_call: TRBV5-4; clone_size: -; d_call: -; j_call: TRBJ2-3; cdr3_aa: CASSLEGADTQYF; cdr3_nt: TGTGCCAGCAGCTTGGAGGGGGCAGATACGCAGTATTTT
v_call: TRBV9; clone_size: -; d_call: -; j_call: TRBJ2-7; cdr3_aa: CASSVAAGGYEQYF; cdr3_nt: TGTGCCAGCAGCGTAGCGGCAGGAGGCTACGAGCAGTACTTC
v_call: TRBV6-5; clone_size: -; d_call: -; j_call: TRBJ2-5; cdr3_aa: CASLGAQYF; cdr3_nt: TGTGCCAGCTTAGGGGCCCAGTACTTC
v_call: TRBV4-1; clone_size: -; d_call: -; j_call: TRBJ2-5; cdr3_aa: CASSCGQKETQYF; cdr3_nt: TGCGCCAGCAGCTGTGGACAGAAAGAGACCCAGTACTTC
v_call: TRBV9; clone_size: -; d_call: -; j_call: TRBJ1-6; cdr3_aa: CASSALSSGDSPLHF; cdr3_nt: TGTGCCAGCAGCGCTCTGTCCTCAGGCGATTCACCCCTCCACTTT
v_call: TRBV11-2; clone_size: -; d_call: -; j_call: TRBJ2-2; cdr3_aa: CASSLEDRAREELFF; cdr3_nt: TGTGCCAGCAGCTTAGAAGACAGAGCCAGGGAGGAGCTGTTTTTT
v_call: TRBV7-9; clone_size: -; d_call: -; j_call: TRBJ1-2; cdr3_aa: CASSDTGYGYTF; cdr3_nt: TGTGCCAGCAGCGATACGGGCTATGGCTACACCTTC
v_call: TRBV29-1; clone_size: -; d_call: TRBD1; j_call: TRBJ1-1; cdr3_aa: CSVWTGKNTEAFF; cdr3_nt: TGCAGCGTGTGGACAGGGAAGAACACTGAAGCTTTCTTT
v_call: TRBV10-3; clone_size: -; d_call: TRBD2; j_call: TRBJ2-3; cdr3_aa: CAISESFGGATDTQYF; cdr3_nt: TGTGCCATCAGTGAGTCATTCGGGGGGGCCACAGATACGCAGTATTTT
v_call: TRBV5-4; clone_size: once; d_call: TRBD1; j_call: TRBJ1-2; cdr3_aa: CASSSTGGRNYGYTF; cdr3_nt: TGTGCCAGCAGCTCAACAGGGGGTAGGAACTATGGCTACACCTTC
v_call: TRBV5-1; clone_size: -; d_call: TRBD2; j_call: TRBJ2-7; cdr3_aa: CASSLAGGGAFYEQYF; cdr3_nt: TGCGCCAGCAGCTTGGCCGGCGGGGGGGCCTTCTACGAGCAGTACTTC
v_call: TRBV15; clone_size: few; d_call: TRBD2; j_call: TRBJ2-5; cdr3_aa: CATSRDMTSGPETQYF; cdr3_nt: TGTGCCACCAGCAGAGATATGACTAGCGGGCCAGAGACCCAGTACTTC
v_call: TRBV7-3; clone_size: once; d_call: -; j_call: TRBJ1-2; cdr3_aa: CASSRDGGPNYGYTF; cdr3_nt: TGTGCCAGCAGCCGTGACGGGGGACCCAACTATGGCTACACCTTC
v_call: TRBV7-8; clone_size: -; d_call: -; j_call: TRBJ1-1; cdr3_aa: CASTPMGQTHTEAFF; cdr3_nt: TGTGCCAGCACCCCGATGGGACAAACTCACACTGAAGCTTTCTTT
v_call: TRBV5-1; clone_size: few; d_call: -; j_call: TRBJ2-3; cdr3_aa: CASSLSGDTQYF; cdr3_nt: TGCGCCAGCAGCTTGTCGGGAGATACGCAGTATTTT
v_call: TRBV19; clone_size: -; d_call: TRBD1; j_call: TRBJ1-2; cdr3_aa: CASSTRRDRLYYGYTF; cdr3_nt: TGTGCCAGTAGTACCCGGAGGGACAGATTATACTATGGCTACACCTTC
v_call: TRBV6-1; clone_size: once; d_call: -; j_call: TRBJ1-4; cdr3_aa: CASSEGDRWSEKLFF; cdr3_nt: TGTGCCAGCAGTGAAGGTGACAGGTGGAGTGAAAAACTGTTTTTT
v_call: TRBV18; clone_size: -; d_call: -; j_call: TRBJ1-1; cdr3_aa: CASSPGQPRMNTEAFF; cdr3_nt: TGTGCCAGCTCACCTGGACAGCCGCGTATGAACACTGAAGCTTTCTTT
v_call: TRBV27; clone_size: -; d_call: -; j_call: TRBJ2-7; cdr3_aa: CASSPLPGGPYEQYF; cdr3_nt: TGTGCCAGCAGTCCCCTCCCAGGGGGGCCCTACGAGCAGTACTTC
v_call: TRBV9; clone_size: few; d_call: -; j_call: TRBJ1-1; cdr3_aa: CASSGGQLNTEAFF; cdr3_nt: TGTGCCAGCAGCGGTGGACAGCTGAACACTGAAGCTTTCTTT
v_call: TRBV5-1; clone_size: -; d_call: -; j_call: TRBJ1-2; cdr3_aa: CASSLGVQANYGYTF; cdr3_nt: TGCGCCAGCAGCCTCGGGGTCCAAGCTAACTATGGCTACACCTTC
v_call: TRBV10-1; clone_size: -; d_call: -; j_call: TRBJ1-1; cdr3_aa: CASSGQGITEAFF; cdr3_nt: TGCGCCAGCAGTGGGCAGGGGATCACTGAAGCTTTCTTT
v_call: TRBV5-1; clone_size: -; d_call: -; j_call: TRBJ1-2; cdr3_aa: CASSYPRDNGYGYTF; cdr3_nt: TGCGCCAGCAGCTACCCCCGGGACAACGGCTATGGCTACACCTTC
v_call: TRBV5-1; clone_size: -; d_call: TRBD2; j_call: TRBJ2-1; cdr3_aa: CASSYLGLAGGQREQFF; cdr3_nt: TGCGCCAGCAGCTACCTCGGACTAGCGGGGGGGCAACGTGAGCAGTTCTTC
v_call: TRBV9; clone_size: -; d_call: TRBD2; j_call: TRBJ2-3; cdr3_aa: CASSGRTSRDTQYF; cdr3_nt: TGTGCCAGCAGCGGGAGGACTAGTAGAGATACGCAGTATTTT
v_call: TRBV4-2; clone_size: -; d_call: TRBD2; j_call: TRBJ2-1; cdr3_aa: CASSQDERGGNGNEQFF; cdr3_nt: TGTGCCAGCAGCCAAGATGAACGGGGGGGGAATGGCAATGAGCAGTTCTTC
v_call: TRBV29-1; clone_size: -; d_call: -; j_call: TRBJ2-3; cdr3_aa: CSVEAADTQYF; cdr3_nt: TGCAGCGTTGAGGCGGCAGATACGCAGTATTTT
v_call: TRBV7-9; clone_size: -; d_call: TRBD1; j_call: TRBJ1-3; cdr3_aa: CASSLGQGHGNTIYF; cdr3_nt: TGTGCCAGCAGTTTGGGACAGGGCCATGGAAACACCATATATTTT